Presented here are 12 T cell receptor beta chains from one specimen sequenced in a study of blood T cell repertoires in COVID-19. Assay: immunoSEQ multiplex PCR; the TCRdb copy retains only in-frame clones and omits some. The repertoire includes more than 95,000 clones, roughly 90% of them detected once, and 7.6% sits in the top ten. Sequencing was performed on peripheral blood. These receptors were taken from a man aged 50-59 years with acute or convalescent COVID-19.

This clone was picked up a small number of times. The CDR3 coding sequence is TGTGCCAGCAGCTTAGATCGTACCGGCGGGAGGGCCTCCGAGCAGTTCTTC. It codes for CASSLDRTGGRASEQFF. This rearrangement joins TRBV11-3 to TRBJ2-1, with 9 bases identical to TRBD2. Per germline, CDR1 SGHNT and CDR2 YENEEA. The CDR3 runs to 17 residues. V dropped 0 bases and J dropped 10; count of bases not matched to a gene: 13.

The V and J genes are TRBV19 and TRBJ2-4; 7 nucleotides agree with TRBD1. The CDR3 totals 15 residues. Trimming removed 0 bases from V and 3 bases from J; junction bases left unmatched: 2. Germline CDR1 reads LNHDA; CDR2 reads SQIVND (reference sequence). The DNA for the CDR3 is TGTGCCAGTAGTATAGACGGGACAGTCAAAAACATTCAGTACTTC. It yields the protein CASSIDGTVKNIQYF.

The chain uses TRBV4-2 and TRBJ2-3; tentatively, D is TRBD2 (6 bases). Germline CDR1 reads LGHNA; CDR2 reads YNFKEQ. V lost 2 bases to trimming and J lost 2 bases, with 11 bases between them. The CDR3 has 15 residues. The CDR3 region is CASSQPGTYTDTQYF. CDR3 sequence (DNA): TGTGCCAGCAGCCAACCCGGGACTTACACAGATACGCAGTATTTT.

The CDR3: CASSYSSRAHNYGYTF. The CDR3 region has the DNA TGTGCCAGCAGTTACTCGAGCAGGGCCCATAACTATGGCTACACCTTC. The V call is TRBV6-5, the J call TRBJ1-2; TRBD1 is a possible D gene (5 bases). The CDR3 has 16 residues. V was cut by 0 bases and J by 1 base, with 12 bases left in between. Germline-derived CDR1 and CDR2 are MNHEY and SVGAGI.

The V call is TRBV3-1 (or the pseudogene TRBV3-2), the J call TRBJ2-5; 14 positions match TRBD2. The ends lost 4 bases at V and 4 bases at J; junction bases unmatched: 5. CDR3 size: 16 residues. Germline-derived CDR1 and CDR2 are LGHDT and YNNKEL (reference sequence). CDR3: CASSLGLAGGGETQYF. In DNA form, the CDR3 reads TGTGCCAGCAGCCTCGGACTAGCGGGAGGAGGAGAGACCCAGTACTTC.

This clone appeared a few times. The chain links TRBV25-1 to TRBJ2-1, with a weak D call TRBD2 (5 bases). Trimming pared 7 bases from V and 3 bases from J, leaving 13 bases between. This CDR3 is 14 amino acids long. Germline V gene sequence: CDR1 MGHDK, CDR2 SYGVNS. CDR3 bases: TGTGCCAGCACTGGAGGTCTCCACTACAATGAGCAGTTCTTC. Protein sequence: CASTGGLHYNEQFF.

The chain links TRBV27 to TRBJ1-2; D might be TRBD1 (5 bases). V was pared by 3 bases and J by 3 bases, with 11 bases between. This CDR3 contains 14 residues. Germline-derived CDR1 and CDR2 are MNHEY and SMNVEV (reference sequence). This CDR3 reads CASSFGGGYYGYTF. CDR3 coding DNA: TGTGCCAGCAGTTTCGGGGGTGGATACTATGGCTACACCTTC.

The V and J genes are TRBV5-1 and TRBJ1-3, with D maybe TRBD1 (5 bases). Trimming took off 5 bases at V and 2 bases at J, with 17 bases between the two ends. The CDR3 spans 16 residues. Germline loops: CDR1 SGHRS, CDR2 YFSETQ. As DNA, the CDR3 is TGCGCCAGCAGTTGGGGCTCATCCGCCCCTGGAAACACCATATATTTT. Amino acid sequence: CASSWGSSAPGNTIYF. Using reference TRBV5-1 and TRBJ1-3 for the parts outside the CDR3, the full variable domain is KAGVTQTPRYLIKTRGQQVTLSCSPISGHRSVSWYQQTPGQGLQFLFEYFSETQRNKGNFPGRFSGRQFSNSRSEMNVSTLELGDSALYLCASSWGSSAPGNTIYFGEGSWLTVV.

This clone was counted only a few times. This rearrangement joins TRBV10-3 to TRBJ2-7; 7 bases agree with TRBD1. This CDR3 contains 15 residues. The trim removed 3 bases at V and 3 bases at J, leaving 8 bases unmatched. The V gene's germline CDR1 is ENHRY and CDR2 SYGVKD. CDR3 coding DNA: TGTGCCATCAGTGACGAACCGGGACAGCTCTACGAGCAGTACTTC. This translates into CAISDEPGQLYEQYF.

This sequence joins TRBV29-1 and TRBJ1-5; the D gene is possibly TRBD1 (6 bases). Germline CDR1 SQVTM, CDR2 ANQGSEA. The CDR3 has 14 amino acids. The V and J ends lost 6 bases and 8 bases respectively, with 20 bases between them. CDR3 coding DNA: TGCAGCGTGAAACGAGGGACAAGCGGGGAGCCCCAGCATTTT. Translating gives CSVKRGTSGEPQHF.

This chain uses TRBV2 with TRBJ1-5; no firm D call. This CDR3 contains 12 residues. CDR1 and CDR2 from the germline V gene are SNHLY and FYNNEI. Trimming took 2 bases from V and 5 from J, leaving 4 bases between them. In DNA form, the CDR3 reads TGTGCCAGCAGTGAAAGCGATCAGCCCCAGCATTTT. Translated: CASSESDQPQHF.

The genes are TRBV30 and TRBJ2-5, with D perhaps TRBD2 (5 bases). The CDR3 contains 12 residues. Germline CDR1 and CDR2: GTSNPN and SVGIG (reference sequence). The V end was cut by 2 bases, the J end by 5 bases, with 9 bases between. The CDR3 DNA sequence: TGTGCCTGGAGTCTGGGAGTGGAGACCCAGTACTTC. This translates into CAWSLGVETQYF.